What follows describes a single T cell receptor beta chain. The antigen this receptor binds is unknown. Base-call qualities are not available, and no considerably larger clone is one nucleotide away. This record belongs to a study of chemoradiotherapy in HPV16-positive cancers (dated by TCRdb to between 2021 and 2023). For the study in its entirety: Candidate HPV-specific T-cell clones and common TCR motifs were defined through functional T-cell assays on cells from a couple of HPV16-positive patients. The study asked whether T-cell immunity against the HPV oncoproteins E6 and E7 changes during chemoradiotherapy and whether it affects survival. Next, the candidate HPV-specific TCRs and motifs were followed in TCR repertoires from approximately 82 patients with HPV-related cancers.

Results the study describes overall, beyond this receptor: Only a couple of HPV16-positive patients were used to derive the functional definition of HPV-specific T cells, and the survival association was reported for HPV16-positive patients. Expansion of candidate HPV-specific clones and E7-related TCR motifs was observed in the tumor microenvironment during treatment, whereas no such expansion was observed for non-HPV-specific T cells. Improved recurrence-free survival in HPV16-positive patients was associated with expansion of HPV-responsive T cells during chemoradiotherapy.

Libraries were made using the immunoSEQ multiplex PCR assay. As stored in TCRdb, this immuneACCESS dataset retains in-frame rearrangements with V and J assigned. A fraction of the clones does not appear; measured against another copy, unresolved V genes explain less than half of the discrepancy, and the remainder lacks a known reason. Counted in this sample were some 3,100 clones; about 92% of them appeared once. The ten largest clones take up roughly 3.8% of the sample. Repertoires were sampled repeatedly over the course of chemoradiotherapy so that clonal expansion in the tumor microenvironment could be followed. Measured from the cysteine to the phenylalanine, the CDR3 is 14 residues long. Only the CDR3 region is kept as DNA, spanning 42 bases read in frame from base 1. For CDR1 and CDR2, the germline V gene lists SGHAT and FQNNGV. At the junction V is shortened by 4 bases and J by 1 base, with 10 bases in between.

This TCR derives from a human donor with HPV-associated anogenital cancer. This chain is built from TRBV11-2 and TRBJ1-1, with TRBD1 perhaps the D gene, on 5 matching bases. The sequencing here drew on tumor tissue, taken from a patient who underwent chemoradiotherapy. The CDR3: CASSWGSENTEAFF. The DNA sequence is TGTGCCAGCAGCTGGGGGTCGGAGAACACTGAAGCTTTCTTT.